Presented here are 25 T cell receptor beta chains from one specimen sequenced in a study of Ad26.COV2.S vaccination and SARS-CoV-2 variants. The assay was immunoSEQ multiplex PCR, and TCRdb's table has in-frame clones only and misses some. The repertoire includes about 330,000 clones, about nine tenths of them detected once, and around 5.5% sits in the top ten. Noted treatment: about 20 received Ad26.COV2.S at low or high dose, single or two shots; 5 received placebo; per-sample allocation not given. Day 63 after the first vaccine or placebo injection was the time point for sampling. The sequences come from peripheral blood, collected in a trial of Ad26.COV2.S vaccine versus placebo. The origin of the receptors is a person between 18 and 59 years old who received the Ad26.COV2.S COVID-19 vaccine or a placebo.

The genes are TRBV6-5 and TRBJ1-1; unclear D gene. V shed 5 bases and J shed 0 bases, with 4 bases lying between them. Per the germline V gene, CDR1 is MNHEY and CDR2 is SVGAGI. The CDR3 is 12 residues long. This chain's CDR3 is CASSRMNTEAFF. The CDR3 DNA follows: TGTGCCAGCAGTAGAATGAACACTGAAGCTTTCTTT.

In nucleotides, the CDR3 is TGTGCCAGCAGTTACAAGGTTCGGGATAGGTACGAGCAGTACGTC. Protein sequence: CASSYKVRDRYEQYV. The chain carries TRBV6-2 or TRBV6-3 and TRBJ2-7, with a tentative D call TRBD2 (5 bases). Germline CDR1 MNHEY, CDR2 SVGEGT. The CDR3 length is 15 residues. V shed 2 bases and J shed 4 bases, with 15 bases lying between them.

The rearrangement uses TRBV6-1 and TRBJ1-4; tentatively, D is TRBD1 (5 bases). CDR1 MNHNS and CDR2 SASEGT come from the germline V gene. V was pared by 1 base and J by 8 bases, with 14 bases between. The CDR3 has 15 residues. The CDR3 spells CASSEEGGEGEKLFF. CDR3 DNA: TGTGCCAGCAGTGAAGAGGGAGGGGAGGGAGAAAAACTGTTTTTT.

Written as DNA, the CDR3 is TGTGCCAGCAGCGTCAGGGGGTTCAACTATGGCTACACCTTC. Its translation: CASSVRGFNYGYTF. V gene TRBV9 combines with J gene TRBJ1-2, with 7 bases that match TRBD1. V shed 2 bases and J 2 bases; nucleotides not matched to a gene: 3. The CDR3 runs 14 residues. Germline V gives CDR1 SGDLS, CDR2 YYNGEE.

The chain carries TRBV7-3 and TRBJ2-5; D is ambiguous. The CDR3 has 13 residues. V was trimmed by 2 bases and J by 2 bases, leaving 6 bases between them. CDR1 and CDR2 from the germline V gene are SGHTA and FQGTGA. CDR3 protein: CASSLALQETQYF. Written as DNA, the CDR3 is TGTGCCAGCAGCTTAGCGCTTCAAGAGACCCAGTACTTC.

The rearrangement uses TRBV19 and TRBJ2-2; D is ambiguous. CDR3 length: 12 amino acids. The germline CDR1 and CDR2 sequences are LNHDA and SQIVND (reference sequence). V lost 1 base to trimming and J lost 6 bases, with 3 bases between them. CDR3 sequence reads: CASSIVSGELFF. CDR3 bases: TGTGCCAGTAGTATAGTGTCCGGGGAGCTGTTTTTT.

The chain uses TRBV6-2 or TRBV6-3 and TRBJ2-7, with TRBD1 matching over 7 bases. CDR3 length equals 15 residues. Trimming removed 2 bases from V and 0 bases from J; junction bases left unmatched: 4. In germline, CDR1 is MNHEY, CDR2 SVGEGT. The CDR3 is CASSYGDRLSYEQYF. DNA for the CDR3: TGTGCCAGCAGTTACGGGGACAGACTCTCCTACGAGCAGTACTTC.

This clone was seen a handful of times. V gene TRBV18 combines with J gene TRBJ1-5; 7 nucleotides agree with TRBD1. The CDR3 has 14 residues. The junction had 4 bases not matched to a gene; V was cut back by 3 bases and J by 5 bases. Germline CDR1 KGHSH, CDR2 LQKENI. As DNA, the CDR3 is TGTGCCAGCTCACCCTCAGGGGGTGATCAGCCCCAGCATTTT. This sequence encodes CASSPSGGDQPQHF.

This rearrangement joins TRBV3-1 (or the pseudogene TRBV3-2) to TRBJ2-5, with TRBD2 as a possible D gene (6 bases). The ends were cut back, 0 bases at V and 4 bases at J, with 18 bases in the middle. This CDR3 is 17 amino acids long. Germline V gives CDR1 LGHDT, CDR2 YNNKEL (reference sequence). The CDR3 region is CASSQESVEGRIETQYF. The DNA of the CDR3 is TGTGCCAGCAGCCAAGAGTCGGTGGAGGGCCGGATAGAGACCCAGTACTTC.

This clone was counted between two and nine times. The CDR3 reads CASSFPEYFYGYTF. The CDR3 DNA sequence: TGTGCCAGCAGCTTTCCCGAGTACTTCTATGGCTACACCTTC. The rearrangement links TRBV7-9 to TRBJ1-2, with D hard to call. V was trimmed by 3 bases and J by 4 bases, leaving 12 bases between them. Looked up from germline, CDR1 is SEHNR and CDR2 is FQNEAQ (reference sequence). The CDR3 contains 14 residues.

The chain has TRBV5-1 and TRBJ1-6, with 7 bases lining up with TRBD1. There are 14 residues in the CDR3. Germline trimming cut 4 bases from V and 6 bases from J; bases unmatched to any gene: 4. CDR1 is SGHRS and CDR2 is YFSETQ in the germline V gene. The CDR3 DNA reads TGCGCCAGCAGCCTGGGACAGATTAATTCACCCCTCCACTTT. The encoded protein is CASSLGQINSPLHF.

The V call is TRBV27, the J call TRBJ1-2; no reliable D call. CDR3 length: 14 residues. Trimming shortened V by 8 bases and J by 2 bases, and 15 bases separated the two germline ends. In germline, CDR1 is MNHEY, CDR2 SMNVEV (reference sequence). For the CDR3, the DNA is TGTGCCAGCGGCCTTAGTGGCAGAAACTATGGCTACACCTTC. This sequence encodes CASGLSGRNYGYTF.

The J gene is TRBJ1-4, the V gene TRBV14, with D uncertain. Germline-derived CDR1 and CDR2 are SGHDN and FVKESK. Deletions cut 1 base from V and 3 bases from J, with 9 bases between. The CDR3 length is 15 residues. CDR3 sequence reads: CASSQGRFPNEKLFF. CDR3 DNA: TGTGCCAGCAGCCAAGGAAGGTTTCCTAATGAAAAACTGTTTTTT.

V gene TRBV7-2 combines with J gene TRBJ1-1; D gene unclear. There are 15 residues in the CDR3. Between the trimmed V and J ends, which lost 5 bases and 4 bases, there was a span of 17 bases. The germline V gene has CDR1 SGHTA and CDR2 FQGNSA. The CDR3 spells CASSVGLNRGTEAFF. The DNA for the CDR3 is TGTGCCAGCAGCGTAGGCCTAAATCGGGGCACTGAAGCTTTCTTT.

The chain has TRBV28 and TRBJ1-5; D is perhaps TRBD1 (5 bases). This CDR3 has 16 amino acids. Trimming removed 3 bases at V and 3 bases at J, with 15 bases between. Germline lookup yields CDR1 MDHEN and CDR2 SYDVKM. In DNA, the CDR3 is TGTGCCAGCAGTTTGGGGGGGGGAAGGAACAATCAGCCCCAGCATTTT. Residues: CASSLGGGRNNQPQHF.

The chain links TRBV29-1 to TRBJ2-1, with 10 bases identical to TRBD2. V lost 7 bases, J lost 5 bases, and 11 bases stayed unmatched. Germline-derived CDR1 and CDR2 are SQVTM and ANQGSEA. The CDR3 is made up of 15 amino acids. The CDR3 is CSADITGTSDNEQFF. CDR3 DNA: TGCAGCGCTGATATTACCGGGACTAGCGACAATGAGCAGTTCTTC.

The chain has TRBV9 and TRBJ1-3; the D gene is possibly TRBD1 (5 bases). Trimming cost V 4 bases and J 3 bases, with 26 bases left between them. CDR3 length: 19 amino acids. The germline gives CDR1 SGDLS, CDR2 YYNGEE. The CDR3: CASSPRGAEETTFGNTIYF. CDR3 nucleotide sequence: TGTGCCAGCAGCCCGCGGGGCGCCGAGGAAACCACCTTTGGAAACACCATATATTTT.

J is TRBJ2-2 and V is TRBV19; 7 positions match TRBD1. CDR3 length: 15 amino acids. Trimming cost V 3 bases and J 4 bases; bases outside gene matches: 5. Germline CDR1 LNHDA, CDR2 SQIVND (reference sequence). CDR3 bases: TGTGCCAGTAGTATGGACAGGACAGGCACCGGGGAGCTGTTTTTT. Its translation is CASSMDRTGTGELFF.

In nucleotides, the CDR3 is TGTGCCACCAGTGACCGAGTCACAGGGCGCGACACTGAAGCTTTCTTT. Protein sequence: CATSDRVTGRDTEAFF. V is TRBV24-1 and J is TRBJ1-1; perhaps TRBD1 as D (6 bases). CDR1 is KGHDR, CDR2 SFDVKD, per germline. The CDR3 spans 16 residues. The V and J ends lost 4 bases and 3 bases respectively, with 17 bases between them.

The chain recombines TRBV6-5 with TRBJ2-7; D gene ambiguous. This CDR3 is built from 14 residues. Trimming stripped 5 bases from V and 7 bases from J, with 18 bases between. Germline V lookup: CDR1 MNHEY, CDR2 SVGAGI. CDR3 sequence (DNA): TGTGCCAGCAGTCAACATTTCTCCAGCTGGGAGCAGTACTTC. Translated, it gives CASSQHFSSWEQYF.

The chain couples TRBV12-3 or TRBV12-4 to TRBJ1-6; no clear D. The CDR3 is 12 amino acids. Between the trimmed V and J ends, which lost 1 base and 9 bases, there was a span of 4 bases. The CDR3 loop is CASSLGSSPLHF. CDR3 nucleotide sequence: TGTGCCAGCAGTTTAGGGTCTTCACCCCTCCACTTT.

V gene TRBV4-3 combines with J gene TRBJ1-2; D remains unclear. CDR3 size: 14 residues. The germline gives CDR1 LGHNA, CDR2 YSLEER. Trimming took off 0 bases at V and 4 bases at J, with 9 bases between the two ends. Written as DNA, the CDR3 is TGCGCCAGCAGCCAAGAAGGCGGACCCTATGGCTACACCTTC. It translates to CASSQEGGPYGYTF.

J is TRBJ2-1 and V is TRBV6-5; a possible D gene is TRBD2 (6 bases). V was cut by 2 bases and J by 7 bases, with 9 bases left in between. Germline CDR1 is MNHEY and CDR2 is SVGAGI. The CDR3 length is 13 residues. CDR3 loop: CASSYRLGNEQFF. CDR3 coding DNA: TGTGCCAGCAGTTACCGACTAGGAAATGAGCAGTTCTTC.

This rearrangement joins TRBV10-3 to TRBJ2-3, with TRBD1 matching 9 bases. CDR3 length equals 13 residues. The trim removed 10 bases at V and 6 bases at J, leaving 8 bases unmatched. The germline V gene has CDR1 ENHRY and CDR2 SYGVKD. The CDR3 DNA is TGTGCCACCCTGGGACAGGGTGTTGATACGCAGTATTTT. It specifies CATLGQGVDTQYF.

This sequence joins TRBV27 and TRBJ1-4; D not certain. V was pared by 3 bases and J by 8 bases, with 13 bases between. The length of the CDR3 is 14 residues. Per the germline V gene, CDR1 is MNHEY and CDR2 is SMNVEV (reference sequence). CDR3 sequence: CASSFTFPGEKLFF. CDR3 bases: TGTGCCAGCAGTTTTACGTTCCCGGGCGAAAAACTGTTTTTT.